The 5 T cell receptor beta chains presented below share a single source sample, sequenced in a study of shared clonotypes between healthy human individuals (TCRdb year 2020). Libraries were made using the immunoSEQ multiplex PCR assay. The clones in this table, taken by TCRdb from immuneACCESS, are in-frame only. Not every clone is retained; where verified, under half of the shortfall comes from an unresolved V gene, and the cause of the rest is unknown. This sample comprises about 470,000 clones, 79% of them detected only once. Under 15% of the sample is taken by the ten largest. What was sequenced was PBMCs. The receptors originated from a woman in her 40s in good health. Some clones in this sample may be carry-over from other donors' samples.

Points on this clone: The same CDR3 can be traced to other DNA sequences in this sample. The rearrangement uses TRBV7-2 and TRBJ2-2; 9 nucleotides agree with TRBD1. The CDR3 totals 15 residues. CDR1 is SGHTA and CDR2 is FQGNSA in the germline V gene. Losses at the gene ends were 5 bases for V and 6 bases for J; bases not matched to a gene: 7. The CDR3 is CASSPRDRAAGELFF. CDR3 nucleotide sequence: TGTGCCAGCAGCCCCCGGGACAGGGCCGCCGGGGAGCTGTTTTTT.

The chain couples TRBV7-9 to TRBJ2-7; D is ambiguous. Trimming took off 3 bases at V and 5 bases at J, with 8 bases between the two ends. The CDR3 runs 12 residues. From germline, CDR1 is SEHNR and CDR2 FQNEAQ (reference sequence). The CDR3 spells CASSFQTNEQYF. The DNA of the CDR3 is TGTGCCAGCAGCTTCCAGACCAACGAGCAGTACTTC.

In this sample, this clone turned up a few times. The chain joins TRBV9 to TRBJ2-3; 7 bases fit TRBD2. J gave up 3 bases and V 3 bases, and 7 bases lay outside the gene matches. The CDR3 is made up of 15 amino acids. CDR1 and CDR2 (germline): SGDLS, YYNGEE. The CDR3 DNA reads TGTGCCAGCAGCGCCGGGGGGACGCTAACAGATACGCAGTATTTT. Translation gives CASSAGGTLTDTQYF.

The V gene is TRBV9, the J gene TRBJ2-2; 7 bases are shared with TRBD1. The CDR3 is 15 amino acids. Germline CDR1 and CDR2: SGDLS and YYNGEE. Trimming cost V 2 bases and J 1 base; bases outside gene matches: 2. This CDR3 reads CASSVGQRNTGELFF. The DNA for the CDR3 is TGTGCCAGCAGCGTGGGACAGAGGAACACCGGGGAGCTGTTTTTT. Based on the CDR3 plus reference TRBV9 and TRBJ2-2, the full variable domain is DSGVTQTPKHLITATGQRVTLRCSPRSGDLSVYWYQQSLDQGLQFLIQYYNGEERAKGNILERFSAQQFPDLHSELNLSSLELGDSALYFCASSVGQRNTGELFFGEGSRLTVL.

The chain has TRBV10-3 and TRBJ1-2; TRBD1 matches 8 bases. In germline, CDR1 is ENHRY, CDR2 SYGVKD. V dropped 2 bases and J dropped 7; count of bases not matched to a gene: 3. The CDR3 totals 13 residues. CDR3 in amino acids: CAISEQGAGGYTF. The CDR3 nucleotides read TGTGCCATCAGTGAGCAGGGGGCAGGTGGCTACACCTTC.